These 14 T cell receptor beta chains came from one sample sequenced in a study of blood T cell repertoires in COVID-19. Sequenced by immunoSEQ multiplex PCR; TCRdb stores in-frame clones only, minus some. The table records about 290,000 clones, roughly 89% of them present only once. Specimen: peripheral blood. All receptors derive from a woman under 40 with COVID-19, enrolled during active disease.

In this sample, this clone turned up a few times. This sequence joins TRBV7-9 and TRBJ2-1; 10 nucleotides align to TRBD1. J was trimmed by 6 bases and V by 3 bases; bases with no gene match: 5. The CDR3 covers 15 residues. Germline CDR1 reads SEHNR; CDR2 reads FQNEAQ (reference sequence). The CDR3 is CASSFGQGDRNEQFF. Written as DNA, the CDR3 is TGTGCCAGCAGCTTCGGACAGGGGGATCGCAATGAGCAGTTCTTC.

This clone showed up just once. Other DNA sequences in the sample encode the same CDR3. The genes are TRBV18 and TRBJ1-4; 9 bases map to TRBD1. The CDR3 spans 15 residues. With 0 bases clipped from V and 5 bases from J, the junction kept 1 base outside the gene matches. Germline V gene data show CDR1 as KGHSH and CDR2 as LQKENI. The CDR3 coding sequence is TGTGCCAGCTCACCACCCGGGACAGGGAATGAAAAACTGTTTTTT. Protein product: CASSPPGTGNEKLFF.

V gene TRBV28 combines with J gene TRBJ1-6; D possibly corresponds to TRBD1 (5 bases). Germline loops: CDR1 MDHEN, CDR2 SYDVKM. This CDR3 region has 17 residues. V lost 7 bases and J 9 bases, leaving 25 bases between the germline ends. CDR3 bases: TGTGCCAGCACCTCAATTTCCTGGGGCCAGGAAGGTTCACCCCTCCACTTT. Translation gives CASTSISWGQEGSPLHF.

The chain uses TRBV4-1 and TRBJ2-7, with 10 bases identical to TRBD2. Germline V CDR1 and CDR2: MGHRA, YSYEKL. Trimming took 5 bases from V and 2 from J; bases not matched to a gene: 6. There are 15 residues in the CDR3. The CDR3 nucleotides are TGCGCCAGCAGCTATGAGCGGGGGGGACCCTACGAGCAGTACTTC. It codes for CASSYERGGPYEQYF.

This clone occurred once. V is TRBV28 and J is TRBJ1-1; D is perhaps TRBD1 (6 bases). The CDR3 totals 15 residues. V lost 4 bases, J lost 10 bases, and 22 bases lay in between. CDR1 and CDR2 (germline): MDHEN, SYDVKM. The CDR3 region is CASSSRADSRGGAFF. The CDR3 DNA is TGTGCCAGCAGTTCGAGGGCGGACAGCCGTGGAGGAGCTTTCTTT.

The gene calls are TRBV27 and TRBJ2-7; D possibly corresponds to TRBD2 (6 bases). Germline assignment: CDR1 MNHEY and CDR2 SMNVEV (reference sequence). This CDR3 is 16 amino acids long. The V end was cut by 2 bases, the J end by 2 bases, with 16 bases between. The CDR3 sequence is CASSLAGSPLPYEQYF. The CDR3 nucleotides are TGTGCCAGCAGTTTAGCGGGGTCACCCCTTCCCTACGAGCAGTACTTC.

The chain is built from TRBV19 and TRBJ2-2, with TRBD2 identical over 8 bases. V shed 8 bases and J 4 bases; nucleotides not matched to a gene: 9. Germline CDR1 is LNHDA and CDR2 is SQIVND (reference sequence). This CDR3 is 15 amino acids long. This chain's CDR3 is CASLLTSATTGELFF. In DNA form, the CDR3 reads TGTGCCAGTCTCTTGACTAGCGCCACCACCGGGGAGCTGTTTTTT.

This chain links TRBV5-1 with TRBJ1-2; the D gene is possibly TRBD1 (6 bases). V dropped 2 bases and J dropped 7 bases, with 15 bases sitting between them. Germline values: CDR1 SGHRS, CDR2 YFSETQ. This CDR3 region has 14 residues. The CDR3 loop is CASSFVGQLGGYTF. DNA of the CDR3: TGCGCCAGCAGCTTCGTCGGACAGCTCGGTGGCTACACCTTC.

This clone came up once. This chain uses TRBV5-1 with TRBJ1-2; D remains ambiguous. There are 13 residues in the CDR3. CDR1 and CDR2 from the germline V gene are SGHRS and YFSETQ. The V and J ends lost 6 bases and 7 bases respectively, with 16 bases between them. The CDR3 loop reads CASTSGLRAGYTF. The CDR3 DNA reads TGCGCCAGCACCTCCGGGTTGAGGGCTGGCTACACCTTC.

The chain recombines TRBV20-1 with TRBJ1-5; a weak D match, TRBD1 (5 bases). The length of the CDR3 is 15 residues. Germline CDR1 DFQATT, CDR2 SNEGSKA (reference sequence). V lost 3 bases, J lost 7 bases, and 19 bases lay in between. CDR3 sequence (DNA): TGCAGTGCTAGTGACGGTTCCGGGGGATGGCAGCCCCAGCATTTT. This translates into CSASDGSGGWQPQHF.

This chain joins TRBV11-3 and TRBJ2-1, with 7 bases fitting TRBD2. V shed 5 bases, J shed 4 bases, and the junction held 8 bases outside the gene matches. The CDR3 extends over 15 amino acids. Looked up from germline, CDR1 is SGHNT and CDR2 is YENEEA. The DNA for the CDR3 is TGTGCCAGCAGCCCGAGCGGGGAAAGTTACAATGAGCAGTTCTTC. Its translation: CASSPSGESYNEQFF. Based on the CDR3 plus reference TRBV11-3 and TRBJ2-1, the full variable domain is EAGVVQSPRYKIIEKKQPVAFWCNPISGHNTLYWYLQNLGQGPELLIRYENEEAVDDSQLPKDRFSAERLKGVDSTLKIQPAELGDSAVYLCASSPSGESYNEQFFGPGTRLTVL.

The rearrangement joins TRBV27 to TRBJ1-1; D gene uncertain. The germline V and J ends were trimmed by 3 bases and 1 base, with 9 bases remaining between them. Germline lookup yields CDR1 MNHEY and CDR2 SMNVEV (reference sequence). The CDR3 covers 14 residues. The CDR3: CASSFRRGNTEAFF. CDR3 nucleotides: TGTGCCAGCAGTTTTAGGCGGGGGAACACTGAAGCTTTCTTT.

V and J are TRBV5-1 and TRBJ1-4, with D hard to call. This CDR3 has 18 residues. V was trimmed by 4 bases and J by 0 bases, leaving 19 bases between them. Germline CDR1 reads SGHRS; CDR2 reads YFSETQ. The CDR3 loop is CASSVQYSGIPTNEKLFF. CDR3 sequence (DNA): TGCGCCAGCAGCGTCCAGTACAGCGGAATCCCAACTAATGAAAAACTGTTTTTT.

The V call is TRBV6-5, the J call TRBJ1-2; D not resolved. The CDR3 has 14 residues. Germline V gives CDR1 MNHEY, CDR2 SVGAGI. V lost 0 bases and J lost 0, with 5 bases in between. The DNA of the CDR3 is TGTGCCAGCAGTTACTCGGTAGCTAACTATGGCTACACCTTC. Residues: CASSYSVANYGYTF.